Sequencing of this TCR beta chain was carried out in a study of cytomegalovirus exposure and HLA in healthy donors. As concerns this clone: Antigen specificity is unknown.

The germline V gene encodes CDR1 SGHRS and CDR2 YFSETQ. The V and J ends lost 0 bases and 0 bases respectively, with 10 bases between them. The CDR3 spans 15 residues. PCR was performed using 60 Vbeta and 13 Jbeta primers. Sequencing was performed with immunoSEQ multiplex PCR; in TCRdb, only in-frame clones are kept and a portion is missing. This table has about 120,000 clones, 70% to 80% appearing once. Overall study results and limits: In a later analysis, 15,000 to 20,000 TCR beta sequences were associated with HLA alleles at 0.05 false discovery rate.

The V call is TRBV5-1, the J call TRBJ2-7, with D perhaps TRBD1 (5 bases). This clonotype was sampled from a woman in her 50s in good health and CMV-seropositive. The sequenced sample consisted of PBMCs. The CDR3 loop reads CASSLGGSSSYEQYF. The CDR3 nucleotides read TGCGCCAGCAGCTTGGGGGGCAGTAGCTCCTACGAGCAGTACTTC.